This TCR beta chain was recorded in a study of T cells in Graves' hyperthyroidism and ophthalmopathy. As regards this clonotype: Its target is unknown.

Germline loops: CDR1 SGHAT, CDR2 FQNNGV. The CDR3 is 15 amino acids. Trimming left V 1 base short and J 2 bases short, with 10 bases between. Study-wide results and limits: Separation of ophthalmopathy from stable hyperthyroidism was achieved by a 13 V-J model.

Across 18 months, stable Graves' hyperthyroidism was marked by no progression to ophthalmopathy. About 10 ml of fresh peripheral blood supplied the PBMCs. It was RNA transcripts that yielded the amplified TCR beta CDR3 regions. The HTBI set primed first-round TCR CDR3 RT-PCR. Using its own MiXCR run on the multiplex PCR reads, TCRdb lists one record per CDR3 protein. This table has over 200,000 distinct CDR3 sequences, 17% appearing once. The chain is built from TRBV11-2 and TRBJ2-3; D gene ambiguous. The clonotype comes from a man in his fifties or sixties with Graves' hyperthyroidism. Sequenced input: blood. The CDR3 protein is CASSLGGTLTDTQYF. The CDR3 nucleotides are TGTGCCAGCAGCTTAGGAGGAACCCTCACAGATACGCAGTATTTT.